This T cell receptor beta chain is from a study of response to subunit inactivated influenza vaccine. Points from the study as a whole: Authors suggested few new T cells are recruited by each seasonal influenza vaccination.

The CDR3 length is 15 residues. Germline V gene sequence: CDR1 SGHVS, CDR2 FNYEAQ. V shed 8 bases, J shed 2 bases, and the junction held 6 bases outside the gene matches. This clonotype was seen a handful of times. Its antigen is not identified. TCRdb passed the RT-PCR reads through MiXCR, listing each CDR3 protein once. The table shows approximately 520,000 distinct CDR3 sequences, with 25% occurring only once. The clonotype comes from a man aged 50-60 years who received an inactivated influenza vaccine. V usage is TRBV7-6 and J usage is TRBJ1-6, with 7 bases identical to TRBD1. The sample in question was CD4+ T cells sorted from PBMCs, obtained 4 to 6 days after vaccination. The CDR3 is CASRQGYAYNSPLHF. The CDR3 DNA is TGTGCCAGCCGACAGGGCTACGCCTATAATTCACCCCTCCACTTT.